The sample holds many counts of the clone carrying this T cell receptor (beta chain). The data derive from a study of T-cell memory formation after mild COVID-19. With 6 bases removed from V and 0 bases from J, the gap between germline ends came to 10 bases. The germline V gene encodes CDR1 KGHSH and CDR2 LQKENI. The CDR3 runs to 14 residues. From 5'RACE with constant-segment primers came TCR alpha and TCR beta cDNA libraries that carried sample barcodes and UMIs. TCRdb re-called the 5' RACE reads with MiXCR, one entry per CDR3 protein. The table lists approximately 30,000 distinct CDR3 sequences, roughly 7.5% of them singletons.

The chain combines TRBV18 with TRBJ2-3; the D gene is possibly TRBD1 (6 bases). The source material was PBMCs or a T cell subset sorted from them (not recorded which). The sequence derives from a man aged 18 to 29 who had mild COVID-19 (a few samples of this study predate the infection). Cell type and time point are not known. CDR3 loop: CASSGARSTDTQYF. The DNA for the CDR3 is TGTGCCAGCTCGGGGGCGCGGAGCACAGATACGCAGTATTTT.